The TCR beta chain under discussion was sequenced for a study of spatial heterogeneity in lung cancer. Study results and limitations: For expanded intratumoral alpha and beta TCRs, counts tracked tumor mutation counts. The estimated TCR-seq coverage of tumor T cells amounted to 6% to 7% when looking at alpha chains and roughly 14% when looking at beta chains.

This clonotype was detected ten times or more. What it recognizes is unknown. In a library made to pick up alpha chains, this beta chain is a stray read with a size that means little. Every molecule of TCR cDNA had its own unique molecular identifier. TCRdb re-analysed the 5' RACE reads in MiXCR, keeping a single row per CDR3 protein. Here the sample spans 9,500 or so distinct CDR3 sequences, roughly an eighth being singletons. The germline V and J ends were trimmed by 6 bases and 0 bases, with 10 bases remaining between them. The CDR3 extends over 14 amino acids. Germline-derived CDR1 and CDR2 are MNHNS and SASEGT. Indicated time point: sample taken at primary tumor resection. 55 to 80 TRACERx patients with early, untreated non-small cell lung cancer donated samples. Whole RNA obtained from tumor, nontumor lung or frozen PBMC underwent sequencing without sorting.

The sequence was obtained from a male donor with early-stage non-small cell lung cancer. The V call is TRBV6-1, the J call TRBJ2-3; D unclear. This material consisted of lung tumor tissue, taken at surgery. The CDR3 loop is CASSFLMSTDTQYF. The CDR3 nucleotides read TGTGCCAGCAGCTTCTTAATGAGCACAGATACGCAGTATTTT.